The rows below give T cell receptor beta chains drawn from one sample of a study of cytomegalovirus exposure and HLA in healthy donors. This table comes from immunoSEQ multiplex PCR, and its TCRdb copy is limited to in-frame clones, with some not included. This sample has roughly 300,000 clones, with 86% found just once. The source material was PBMCs. The receptors originated from a woman aged 18-29 years in good health and CMV-seronegative. CDR3s leave out the opening cysteine and the closing phenylalanine or tryptophan. Fields, in order: J gene, V gene, CDR3 protein.

>TRBJ1-4|TRBV27
ASKGERQGDEKLF
>TRBJ1-2|TRBV7-2
ASSLIGGSYGYT
>TRBJ2-7|TRBV19
ASSIGSGAGGARQY
>TRBJ1-1|TRBV29-1
SVGRTLGTEAF
>TRBJ1-2|TRBV2
ASSGASRRGYT
>TRBJ2-7|TRBV28
ASSPQGGDYEQY
>TRBJ2-7|TRBV2
SEIYEQY
>TRBJ2-7|TRBV10-3
AISESQTGSGYEQY
>TRBJ1-2|TRBV28
ASISGTGSSNGYT
>TRBJ2-5|TRBV7-2
ASSRTYRVWETQY
>TRBJ2-7|TRBV29-1
SVSPLAGVVEQY
>TRBJ2-7|TRBV7-2
ASSLAQDPYEQY
>TRBJ2-7|TRBV2
ASLRGTGSYEQY
>TRBJ2-2|TRBV5-4
ASSLAGDSDTGELF
>TRBJ1-1|TRBV12-5
ASGKDRAAF
>TRBJ1-2|TRBV30
AWTGQGEDYGYT
>TRBJ2-2|TRBV27
ASRRGGSANTGELF
>TRBJ2-7|TRBV7-2
ASSKWGGTRHEQY
>TRBJ1-2|TRBV28
ASSLPHDGGEGYT
>TRBJ2-7|TRBV5-4
ASSSGGGEQY
>TRBJ1-2|TRBV28
ASRPQRLAGYT
>TRBJ1-1|TRBV19
ASYSLVAGGEAF
>TRBJ1-2|TRBV2
ASRMGASYGYT
>TRBJ2-3|TRBV9
ASSVVSGTDTQY
>TRBJ2-1|TRBV9
ASSVGPDNEQF
>TRBJ1-1|TRBV19
ASTYSRLTEAF
>TRBJ2-5|TRBV5-1
ASSLAAGYQETQY
>TRBJ1-1|TRBV6-1
ASPFAGNTEAF
>TRBJ1-4|TRBV4-3
ASSQKDPGGEKLF